Listed below are T cell receptor beta chains from one sample, sequenced in a study of T cell clones after liver transplantation. Sequencing was performed with immunoSEQ multiplex PCR; in TCRdb, only in-frame clones are kept and a portion is missing. The repertoire holds fewer than 25,000 clones, with approximately 88% as singletons. Sequencing was performed on CD8+ T cells from blood, taken before liver transplant. These receptors were obtained from a human donor who received a liver transplant. The CDR3 runs from the conserved cysteine through the conserved F or W. A D gene is named only where the DNA matches it firmly. Some rows have no size entry. The others give once, few or many, or a class for an expanded clone.

j_call | d_call | clone_size | v_call | cdr3_nt | cdr3_aa
TRBJ2-1 | TRBD2 | . | TRBV27 | TGTGCCAGCAGTTCGGGACTAGCGGGAGGAAATGAGCAGTTCTTC | CASSSGLAGGNEQFF
TRBJ2-7 | TRBD1 | . | TRBV27 | TGTGCCAGCAGTCCACGGGACAGGGAAGACGAGCAGTACTTC | CASSPRDREDEQYF
TRBJ2-5 | TRBD2 | . | TRBV18 | TGTGCCAGCTCACGGGAACTAGCGGGAGTAGAGACCCAGTACTTC | CASSRELAGVETQYF
TRBJ2-7 | TRBD2 | . | TRBV7-9 | TGTGCCAGCAGCGTACCTCTAGCGGGAGGAAACCACGAGCAGTACTTC | CASSVPLAGGNHEQYF
TRBJ2-1 | TRBD2 | . | TRBV28 | TGTGCCAGCAGTTTCGCGGGAGGGCCTTATGAGCAGTTCTTC | CASSFAGGPYEQFF
TRBJ2-2 | TRBD1 | . | TRBV7-3 | TGTGCCAGCAGCCTGGGACAGGGGGCCGGGGAGCTGTTTTTT | CASSLGQGAGELFF
TRBJ2-7 | TRBD2 | . | TRBV5-4 | TGTGCCAGCAGCTTGGCGAGTCTAGCGGGAGCCCACGAGCAGTACTTC | CASSLASLAGAHEQYF
TRBJ1-5 | . | . | TRBV4-1 | TGCGCCAGCAGCCAAGAGAAGGGCAATCAGCCCCAGCATTTT | CASSQEKGNQPQHF
TRBJ1-1 | TRBD1 | . | TRBV7-2 | TGTGCCAGCAGCTCACAGGGGGCCAACACTGAAGCTTTCTTT | CASSSQGANTEAFF
TRBJ2-1 | TRBD2 | . | TRBV27 | TGTGCCAGCAGATTAGCGGGAGTCAGCAATGAGCAGTTCTTC | CASRLAGVSNEQFF
TRBJ1-2 | . | . | TRBV27 | TGTGCCAGCAGCAATAACCCGACCTTTAGGGGCTACACCTTC | CASSNNPTFRGYTF
TRBJ2-1 | . | few | TRBV9 | TGTGCCAGCAGCGTAGACAGCGGGTTGGGGAATGAGCAGTTCTTC | CASSVDSGLGNEQFF
TRBJ2-2 | . | . | TRBV13 | TGTGCCAGCTTGAGGGACACCGGGGAGCTGTTTTTT | CASLRDTGELFF
TRBJ2-7 | . | . | TRBV28 | TGTGCCAGCAGTTTCCCCGGTTTAACCTACGAGCAGTACTTC | CASSFPGLTYEQYF
TRBJ2-3 | TRBD1 | . | TRBV7-9 | TGTGCCAGCAGAGCCGGGGACAGGGGGCTTTACGATACGCAGTATTTT | CASRAGDRGLYDTQYF
TRBJ1-1 | TRBD1 | . | TRBV28 | TGTGCCAGCAGTCGGACAGGGGGGATGAACACTGAAGCTTTCTTT | CASSRTGGMNTEAFF
TRBJ2-7 | . | . | TRBV5-1 | TGCGCCAGCAGCTTTTCTACGGGGGCGGGCTACGAGCAGTACTTC | CASSFSTGAGYEQYF
TRBJ2-1 | TRBD2 | . | TRBV7-9 | TGTGCCAGCAGCTTAACGGGAGGGCCGAGATACAATGAGCAGTTCTTC | CASSLTGGPRYNEQFF
TRBJ2-3 | . | once | TRBV5-1 | TGCGCCAGCAGCCTGGGGGACTCCCCCGGAGATACGCAGTATTTT | CASSLGDSPGDTQYF
TRBJ2-7 | . | . | TRBV4-2 | TGTGCCAGCAGCCAAGATTGGCCTAGCAACGAGCAGTACTTC | CASSQDWPSNEQYF
TRBJ1-1 | TRBD1 | . | TRBV7-3 | TGTGCCAGCAGCCCCCTCGGGACAGCTAACACTGAAGCTTTCTTT | CASSPLGTANTEAFF
TRBJ2-5 | . | . | TRBV7-9 | TGTGCCAGCAGCTTAGACGGGAACCAAGAGACCCAGTACTTC | CASSLDGNQETQYF
TRBJ2-1 | . | . | TRBV7-9 | TGTGCCAGCAGCTTAGGGTCTTCCAATGAGCAGTTCTTC | CASSLGSSNEQFF
TRBJ2-1 | TRBD2 | . | TRBV19 | TGTGCCAGTAGTATAGGGCACCGGGACTACCCTAACAATGAGCAGTTCTTC | CASSIGHRDYPNNEQFF